These T cell receptor beta chains were read from a single sample in a study of Ad26.COV2.S vaccination and SARS-CoV-2 variants. This table comes from immunoSEQ multiplex PCR, and its TCRdb copy is limited to in-frame clones, with some not included. Of 300,000 to 400,000 clones in the sample, approximately 90% are singletons; the top ten hold roughly 4.8%. The source was peripheral blood, collected in a trial of Ad26.COV2.S vaccine versus placebo. Receptors originate from a person aged 18 to 59 who received the Ad26.COV2.S COVID-19 vaccine or a placebo. Both conserved end residues are part of each CDR3. The order of the fields is D gene, V gene, CDR3 length, clone size, J gene, CDR3 protein, CDR3 DNA. A D gene is named only where the DNA matches it firmly. Clone size appears in some rows only: once, few, many, or a class for an expanded clone.

D: NA
V: TRBV6-2/TRBV6-3
length: 16
size: NA
J: TRBJ1-1
CDR3: CASSYSYGGLNTEAFF
DNA: TGTGCCAGCAGTTACTCTTACGGGGGGCTGAACACTGAAGCTTTCTTT

D: NA
V: TRBV11-2
length: 15
size: NA
J: TRBJ2-3
CDR3: CASSLVPAGTDTQYF
DNA: TGTGCCAGCAGCTTAGTCCCGGCGGGGACAGATACGCAGTATTTT

D: TRBD1
V: TRBV28
length: 17
size: NA
J: TRBJ1-5
CDR3: CASSPVTGPFDNQPQHF
DNA: TGTGCCAGCAGTCCAGTGACAGGGCCCTTTGACAATCAGCCCCAGCATTTT

D: NA
V: TRBV9
length: 13
size: NA
J: TRBJ1-1
CDR3: CASSVIPDTEAFF
DNA: TGTGCCAGCAGCGTTATACCCGACACTGAAGCTTTCTTT

D: NA
V: TRBV5-5
length: 13
size: NA
J: TRBJ1-1
CDR3: CASSFPIVGEAFF
DNA: TGTGCCAGCAGCTTTCCCATAGTGGGTGAAGCTTTCTTT

D: NA
V: TRBV19
length: 13
size: few
J: TRBJ1-1
CDR3: CASSPDTNTEAFF
DNA: TGTGCCAGTAGCCCGGACACGAACACTGAAGCTTTCTTT

D: NA
V: TRBV28
length: 13
size: NA
J: TRBJ1-1
CDR3: CASLGGDDTEAFF
DNA: TGTGCCAGCCTGGGGGGCGACGACACTGAAGCTTTCTTT

D: NA
V: TRBV19
length: 15
size: NA
J: TRBJ1-5
CDR3: CASSILRSSNQPQHF
DNA: TGTGCCAGTAGTATACTCAGGAGTAGCAATCAGCCCCAGCATTTT

D: TRBD1
V: TRBV5-6
length: 18
size: NA
J: TRBJ2-6
CDR3: CASSRLRTGADGANVLTF
DNA: TGTGCCAGCAGCAGATTACGGACAGGGGCGGATGGGGCCAACGTCCTGACTTTC

D: TRBD1
V: TRBV9
length: 16
size: NA
J: TRBJ1-1
CDR3: CASSVAPQGAGTEAFF
DNA: TGTGCCAGCAGCGTAGCGCCTCAGGGGGCTGGCACTGAAGCTTTCTTT

D: TRBD2
V: TRBV18
length: 15
size: NA
J: TRBJ2-1
CDR3: CASSAAGGPGNEQFF
DNA: TGTGCCAGCTCTGCAGCGGGAGGGCCGGGCAATGAGCAGTTCTTC

D: NA
V: TRBV28
length: 15
size: NA
J: TRBJ1-5
CDR3: CASRLPGTGNQPQHF
DNA: TGTGCCAGCAGGCTCCCAGGGACCGGCAATCAGCCCCAGCATTTT

D: TRBD1
V: TRBV2
length: 15
size: NA
J: TRBJ1-1
CDR3: CASSAETGGGVRAFF
DNA: TGTGCCAGCAGTGCCGAGACAGGGGGCGGCGTTCGAGCTTTCTTT

D: NA
V: TRBV2
length: 13
size: NA
J: TRBJ1-5
CDR3: CASSGGYNQPQHF
DNA: TGTGCCAGCAGTGGCGGTTATAATCAGCCCCAGCATTTT

D: NA
V: TRBV6-5
length: 14
size: NA
J: TRBJ2-7
CDR3: CASSFGHMSYEQYF
DNA: TGTGCCAGCAGTTTCGGCCATATGTCCTACGAGCAGTACTTC

D: TRBD2
V: TRBV7-2
length: 16
size: few
J: TRBJ2-3
CDR3: CASSIRTSGGTDTQYF
DNA: TGTGCCAGCAGCATCCGGACTAGCGGGGGCACAGATACGCAGTATTTT

D: NA
V: TRBV6-2/TRBV6-3
length: 14
size: once
J: TRBJ1-4
CDR3: CASSRVWLDEKLFF
DNA: TGTGCCAGCAGCCGTGTATGGTTGGATGAAAAACTGTTTTTT

D: NA
V: TRBV9
length: 15
size: NA
J: TRBJ2-1
CDR3: CASSFRDSPLNEQFF
DNA: TGTGCCAGCAGCTTCCGGGACTCGCCCCTCAATGAGCAGTTCTTC

D: NA
V: TRBV7-9
length: 15
size: once
J: TRBJ2-2
CDR3: CASSLTSSDTGELFF
DNA: TGTGCCAGCAGCTTAACAAGCTCCGACACCGGGGAGCTGTTTTTT

D: NA
V: TRBV13
length: 16
size: NA
J: TRBJ1-1
CDR3: CASSIYGDGLNTEAFF
DNA: TGTGCCAGCAGCATATACGGAGACGGGTTGAACACTGAAGCTTTCTTT

D: TRBD2
V: TRBV6-1
length: 14
size: NA
J: TRBJ2-1
CDR3: CASSELAGVDEQFF
DNA: TGTGCCAGCAGTGAGCTAGCGGGGGTCGATGAGCAGTTCTTC

D: NA
V: TRBV3-1/TRBV3-2
length: 15
size: NA
J: TRBJ2-2
CDR3: CASSQDPGNTGELFF
DNA: TGTGCCAGCAGCCAAGATCCAGGCAACACCGGGGAGCTGTTTTTT

D: TRBD1
V: TRBV6-5
length: 16
size: NA
J: TRBJ1-4
CDR3: CASSYTQGAVKEKLFF
DNA: TGTGCCAGCAGTTACACGCAGGGGGCGGTGAAGGAAAAACTGTTTTTT

D: NA
V: TRBV7-2
length: 16
size: NA
J: TRBJ1-3
CDR3: CASSQSSPDSGNTIYF
DNA: TGTGCCAGCAGCCAATCCTCACCGGACTCTGGAAACACCATATATTTT

D: TRBD2
V: TRBV19
length: 13
size: NA
J: TRBJ2-7
CDR3: CASTPGPRGAPYF
DNA: TGTGCCAGTACCCCTGGACCGCGGGGGGCTCCTTACTTC

D: TRBD1
V: TRBV19
length: 15
size: NA
J: TRBJ2-7
CDR3: CASSVIQGKSYEQYF
DNA: TGTGCCAGTAGTGTGATACAGGGGAAGTCCTACGAGCAGTACTTC

D: TRBD1
V: TRBV4-3
length: 16
size: NA
J: TRBJ1-1
CDR3: CASSQDLRTGGTEAFF
DNA: TGCGCCAGCAGCCAAGATCTCAGGACAGGGGGCACTGAAGCTTTCTTT